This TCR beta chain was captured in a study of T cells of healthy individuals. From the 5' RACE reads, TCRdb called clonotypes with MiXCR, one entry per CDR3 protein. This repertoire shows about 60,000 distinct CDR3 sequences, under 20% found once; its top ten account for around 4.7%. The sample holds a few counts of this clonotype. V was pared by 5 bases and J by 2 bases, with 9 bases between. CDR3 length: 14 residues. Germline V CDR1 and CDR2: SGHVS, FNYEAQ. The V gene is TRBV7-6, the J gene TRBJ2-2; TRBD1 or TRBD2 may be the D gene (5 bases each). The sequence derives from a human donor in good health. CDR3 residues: CASSPGPNTGELFF. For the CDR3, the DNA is TGTGCCAGCAGCCCGGGACCAAACACCGGGGAGCTGTTTTTT.